This entry features one T cell receptor beta chain sequence. This sample was taken from a study of T cell responses to AZD1222 COVID-19 vaccine. Profiled with immunoSEQ multiplex PCR; TCRdb holds only in-frame clones, not every one. The sample contains fewer than 150,000 clones, roughly 91% of which appear only once. There are 15 residues in the CDR3. J gave up 4 bases and V 6 bases, and 8 bases lay outside the gene matches. The germline CDR1 and CDR2 sequences are KGHSH and LQKENI. The sequence derives from an adult who received the AZD1222 COVID-19 vaccine. The sequencing used peripheral blood, collected 28 days after the second AZD1222 dose. The chain carries TRBV18 and TRBJ2-3, with TRBD2 matching 9 bases. CDR3: CASSRLAGGADTQYF. The CDR3 bases are TGTGCCAGCTCCCGCCTCGCGGGGGGGGCAGATACGCAGTATTTT.